This TCR beta chain was obtained from a study of technical replicates of blood from a few donors. The method was immunoSEQ multiplex PCR; TCRdb's version includes in-frame clones alone and lacks a portion of them. Here the sample spans over 70,000 clones, roughly 90% being singletons. Trimming shortened V by 0 bases and J by 7 bases, and 12 bases separated the two germline ends. CDR3 length equals 15 residues. Germline V gives CDR1 MGHRA, CDR2 YSYEKL. The sequence derives from a human donor in good health. Some clones in this sample may be carry-over from other donors' samples. The V and J genes are TRBV4-1 and TRBJ1-4, with D perhaps matching TRBD1 (5 bases). The specimen was PBMCs. The CDR3 nucleotides read TGCGCCAGCAGCCAAGATCCAGGGAGGGGTGAAAAACTGTTTTTT. It encodes CASSQDPGRGEKLFF.